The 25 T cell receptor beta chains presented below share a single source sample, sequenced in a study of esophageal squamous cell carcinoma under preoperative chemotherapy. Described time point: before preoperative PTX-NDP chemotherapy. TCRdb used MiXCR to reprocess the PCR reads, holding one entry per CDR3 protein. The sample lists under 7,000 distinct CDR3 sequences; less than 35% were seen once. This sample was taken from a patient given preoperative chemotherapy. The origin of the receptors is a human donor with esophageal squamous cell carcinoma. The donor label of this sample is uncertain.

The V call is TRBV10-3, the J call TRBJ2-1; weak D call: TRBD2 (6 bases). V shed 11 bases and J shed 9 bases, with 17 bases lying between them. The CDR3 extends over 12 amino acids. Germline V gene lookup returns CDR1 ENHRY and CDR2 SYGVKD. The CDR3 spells CAAIGGGGEQFF. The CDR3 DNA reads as TGTGCCGCGATTGGGGGAGGCGGTGAGCAGTTCTTC.

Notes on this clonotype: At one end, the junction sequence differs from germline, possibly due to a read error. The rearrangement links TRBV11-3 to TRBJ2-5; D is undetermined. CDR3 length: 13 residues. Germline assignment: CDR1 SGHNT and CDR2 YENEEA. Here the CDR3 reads CASRLGPMRTQYF. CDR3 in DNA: TGTGCCAGCAGGTTAGGTCCGATGAGGACCCAGTACTTC.

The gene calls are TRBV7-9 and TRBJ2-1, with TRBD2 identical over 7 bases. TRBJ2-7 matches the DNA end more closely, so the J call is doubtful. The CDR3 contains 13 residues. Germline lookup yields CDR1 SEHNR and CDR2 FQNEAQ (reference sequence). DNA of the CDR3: TGTGCCAGCGGCTTACGGGACTATGGCGAGCAGTACGTC. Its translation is CASGLRDYGEQYV.

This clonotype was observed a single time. The DNA of the CDR3 is TGTGCCAGCTCCCCGGTGGGGGGTTTAGGAGAGACGCAGTACTTC. Its translation: CASSPVGGLGETQYF. The chain joins TRBV7-3 to TRBJ2-1, with TRBD2 as a possible D gene (6 bases). The J call is in doubt because the DNA end fits TRBJ2-7 better. The CDR3 extends over 15 amino acids. CDR1 and CDR2 (germline): SGHTA, FQGTGA.

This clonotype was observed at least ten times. The CDR3 DNA reads TGTGCCATCCGAAAGACTGAAGCTTTCTTT. This gives the protein CAIRKTEAFF. This sequence joins TRBV10-3 and TRBJ1-1; no definite D call. The V gene's germline CDR1 is ENHRY and CDR2 SYGVKD. CDR3 length equals 10 residues. Trimming took 8 bases from V and 5 from J, leaving 6 bases between them.

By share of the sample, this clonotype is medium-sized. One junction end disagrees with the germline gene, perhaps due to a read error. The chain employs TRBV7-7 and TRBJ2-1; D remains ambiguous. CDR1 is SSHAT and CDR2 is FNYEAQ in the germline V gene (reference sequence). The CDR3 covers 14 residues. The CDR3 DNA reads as TGTGCTAGCAGCCTCCACTTTAGTAACACTGAGCAGTTCTTC. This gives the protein CASSLHFSNTEQFF. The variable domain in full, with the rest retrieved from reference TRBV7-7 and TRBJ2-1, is GAGVSQSPRYKVTKRGQDVTLRCDPISSHATLYWYQQALGQGPEFLTYFNYEAQPDKSGLPSDRFSAERPEGSISTLTIQRTEQRDSAMYRCASSLHFSNTEQFFGPGTRLTVL.

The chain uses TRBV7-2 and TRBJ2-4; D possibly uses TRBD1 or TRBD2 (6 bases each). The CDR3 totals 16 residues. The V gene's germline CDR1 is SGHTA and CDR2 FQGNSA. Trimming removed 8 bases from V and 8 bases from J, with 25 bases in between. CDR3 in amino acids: CASGGGRRGNGDIQYF. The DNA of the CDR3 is TGTGCCAGCGGCGGAGGGCGCAGGGGAAATGGAGACATTCAGTACTTC.

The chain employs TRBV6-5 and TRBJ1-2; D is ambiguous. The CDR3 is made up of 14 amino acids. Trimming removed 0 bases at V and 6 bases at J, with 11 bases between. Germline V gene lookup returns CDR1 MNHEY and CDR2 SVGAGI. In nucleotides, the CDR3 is TGTGCCAGCAGTTACTCGGGCGGGTATGATGGCTACACCTTC. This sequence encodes CASSYSGGYDGYTF.

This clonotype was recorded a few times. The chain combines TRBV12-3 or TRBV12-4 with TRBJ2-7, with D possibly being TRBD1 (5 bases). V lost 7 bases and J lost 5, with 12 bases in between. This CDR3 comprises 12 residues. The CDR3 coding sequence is TGTGCCAGCACCAACAGGATTCACGAGCAGTACTTC. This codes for CASTNRIHEQYF.

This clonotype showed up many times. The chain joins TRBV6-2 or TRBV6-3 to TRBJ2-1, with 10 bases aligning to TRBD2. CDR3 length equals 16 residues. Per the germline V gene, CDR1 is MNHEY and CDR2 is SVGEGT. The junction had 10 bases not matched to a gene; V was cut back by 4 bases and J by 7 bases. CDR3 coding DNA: TGTGCCAGCAGTTTCATGGTAGCGGGAGGAACTAATGAGCAGTTCTTC. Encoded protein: CASSFMVAGGTNEQFF.

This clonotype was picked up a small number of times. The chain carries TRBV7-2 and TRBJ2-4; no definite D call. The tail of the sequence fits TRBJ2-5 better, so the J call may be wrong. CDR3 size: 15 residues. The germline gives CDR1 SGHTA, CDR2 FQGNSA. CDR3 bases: TGTGCCAGCAGCCAGAGCGTGGCTAAACAAGAGACCCAGTACTTC. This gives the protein CASSQSVAKQETQYF.

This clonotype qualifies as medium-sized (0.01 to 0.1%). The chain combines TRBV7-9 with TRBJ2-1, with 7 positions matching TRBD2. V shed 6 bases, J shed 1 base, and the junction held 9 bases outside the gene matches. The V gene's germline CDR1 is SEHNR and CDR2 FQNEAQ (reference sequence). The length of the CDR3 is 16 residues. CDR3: CASRGLVLASYNEQFF. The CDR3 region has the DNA TGTGCCAGCAGGGGGTTGGTACTAGCGTCCTACAATGAGCAGTTCTTC.

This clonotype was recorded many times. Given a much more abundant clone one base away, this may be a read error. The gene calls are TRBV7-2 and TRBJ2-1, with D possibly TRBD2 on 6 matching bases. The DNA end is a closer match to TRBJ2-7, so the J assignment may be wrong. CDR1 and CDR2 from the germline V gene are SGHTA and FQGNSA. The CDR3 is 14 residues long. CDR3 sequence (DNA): TGTGCCAGCAGCCCTCGGGACTCCTACAATGAGCAGTACTTC. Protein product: CASSPRDSYNEQYF.

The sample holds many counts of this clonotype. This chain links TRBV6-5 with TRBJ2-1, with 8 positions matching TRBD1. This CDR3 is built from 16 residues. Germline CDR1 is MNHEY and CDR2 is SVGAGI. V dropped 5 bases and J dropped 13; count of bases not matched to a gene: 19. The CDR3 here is CASSPSSGTGGETQFF. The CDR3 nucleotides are TGTGCCAGCAGTCCTTCGTCCGGGACAGGTGGAGAGACCCAGTTCTTC.

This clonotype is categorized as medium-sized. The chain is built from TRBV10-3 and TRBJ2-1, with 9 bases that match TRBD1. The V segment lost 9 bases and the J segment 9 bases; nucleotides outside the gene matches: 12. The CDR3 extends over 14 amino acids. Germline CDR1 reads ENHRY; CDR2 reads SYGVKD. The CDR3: CAMAPRGQGIEQFF. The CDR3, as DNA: TGTGCCATGGCACCCCGGGGACAGGGCATTGAGCAGTTCTTC.

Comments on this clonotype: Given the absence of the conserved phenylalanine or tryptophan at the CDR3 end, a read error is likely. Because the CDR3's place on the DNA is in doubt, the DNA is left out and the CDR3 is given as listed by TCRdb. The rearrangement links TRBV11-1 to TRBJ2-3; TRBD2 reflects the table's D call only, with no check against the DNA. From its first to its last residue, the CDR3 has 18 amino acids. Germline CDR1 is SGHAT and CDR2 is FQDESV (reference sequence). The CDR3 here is CASSSGLAGRVGTQYFGP.

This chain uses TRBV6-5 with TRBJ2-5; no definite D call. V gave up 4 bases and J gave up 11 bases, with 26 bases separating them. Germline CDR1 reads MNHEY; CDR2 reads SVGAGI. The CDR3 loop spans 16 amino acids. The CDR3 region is CASSCPDGSAYNEQYF. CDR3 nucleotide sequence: TGTGCCAGCAGTTGCCCGGACGGAAGCGCCTACAATGAGCAGTACTTC.

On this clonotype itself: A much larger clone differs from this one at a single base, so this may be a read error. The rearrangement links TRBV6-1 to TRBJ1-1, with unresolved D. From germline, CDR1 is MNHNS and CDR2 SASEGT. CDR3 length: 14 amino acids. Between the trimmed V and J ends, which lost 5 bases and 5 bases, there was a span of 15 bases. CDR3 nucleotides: TGTGCCAGCAGTAAAACGACAAGCCAGACTGAAGCTTTCTTT. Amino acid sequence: CASSKTTSQTEAFF.

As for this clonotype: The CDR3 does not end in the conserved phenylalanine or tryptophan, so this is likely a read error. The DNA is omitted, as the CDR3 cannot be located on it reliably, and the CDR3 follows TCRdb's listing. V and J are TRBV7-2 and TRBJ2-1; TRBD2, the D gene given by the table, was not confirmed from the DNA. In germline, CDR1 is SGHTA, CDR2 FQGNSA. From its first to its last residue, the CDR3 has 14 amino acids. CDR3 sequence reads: CASSLRGLVYEQLC.

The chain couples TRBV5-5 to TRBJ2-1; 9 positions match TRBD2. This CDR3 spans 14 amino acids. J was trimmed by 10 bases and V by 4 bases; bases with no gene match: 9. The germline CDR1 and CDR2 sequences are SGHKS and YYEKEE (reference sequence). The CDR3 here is CASSHSGSSYEQFF. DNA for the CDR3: TGTGCCAGCAGCCATAGCGGGAGCTCCTACGAGCAGTTCTTC.

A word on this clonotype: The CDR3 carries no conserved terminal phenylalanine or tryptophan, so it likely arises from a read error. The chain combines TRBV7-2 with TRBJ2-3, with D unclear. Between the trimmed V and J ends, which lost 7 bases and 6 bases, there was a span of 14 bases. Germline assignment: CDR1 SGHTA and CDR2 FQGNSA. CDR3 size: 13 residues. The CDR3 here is CASNVVLRDTQYV. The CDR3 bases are TGTGCCAGCAACGTAGTCCTGCGTGATACGCAGTATGTG.

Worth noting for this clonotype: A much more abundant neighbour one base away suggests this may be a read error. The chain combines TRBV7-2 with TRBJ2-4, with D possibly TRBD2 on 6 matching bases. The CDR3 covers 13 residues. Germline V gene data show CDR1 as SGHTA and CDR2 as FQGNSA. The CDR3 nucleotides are TGTGCCAACAGCCCGCCCACTAGCAACATTCAGTACTTC. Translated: CANSPPTSNIQYF.

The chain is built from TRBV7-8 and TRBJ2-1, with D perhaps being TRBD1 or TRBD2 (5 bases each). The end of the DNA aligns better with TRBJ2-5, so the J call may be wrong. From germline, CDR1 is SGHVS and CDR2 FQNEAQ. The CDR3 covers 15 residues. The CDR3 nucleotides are TGTGCCAGCAGCTTAGAGGGGAGTGTGGAAGAGACCCAGTACTTC. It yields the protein CASSLEGSVEETQYF.

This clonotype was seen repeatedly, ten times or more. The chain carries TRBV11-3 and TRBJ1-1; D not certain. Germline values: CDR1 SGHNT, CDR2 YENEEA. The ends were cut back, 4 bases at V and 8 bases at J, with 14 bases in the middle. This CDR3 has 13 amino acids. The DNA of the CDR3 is TGTGCCAGCAGCTCAGATGCATTGATCGAAGCTTTCTTT. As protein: CASSSDALIEAFF.

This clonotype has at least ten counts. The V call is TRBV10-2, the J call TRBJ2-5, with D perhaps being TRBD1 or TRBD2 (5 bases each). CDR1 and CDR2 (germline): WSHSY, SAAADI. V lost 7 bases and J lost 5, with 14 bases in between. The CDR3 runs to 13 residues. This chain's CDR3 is CASNVGPAETQYF. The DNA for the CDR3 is TGCGCCAGCAATGTGGGACCGGCGGAGACCCAGTACTTC.